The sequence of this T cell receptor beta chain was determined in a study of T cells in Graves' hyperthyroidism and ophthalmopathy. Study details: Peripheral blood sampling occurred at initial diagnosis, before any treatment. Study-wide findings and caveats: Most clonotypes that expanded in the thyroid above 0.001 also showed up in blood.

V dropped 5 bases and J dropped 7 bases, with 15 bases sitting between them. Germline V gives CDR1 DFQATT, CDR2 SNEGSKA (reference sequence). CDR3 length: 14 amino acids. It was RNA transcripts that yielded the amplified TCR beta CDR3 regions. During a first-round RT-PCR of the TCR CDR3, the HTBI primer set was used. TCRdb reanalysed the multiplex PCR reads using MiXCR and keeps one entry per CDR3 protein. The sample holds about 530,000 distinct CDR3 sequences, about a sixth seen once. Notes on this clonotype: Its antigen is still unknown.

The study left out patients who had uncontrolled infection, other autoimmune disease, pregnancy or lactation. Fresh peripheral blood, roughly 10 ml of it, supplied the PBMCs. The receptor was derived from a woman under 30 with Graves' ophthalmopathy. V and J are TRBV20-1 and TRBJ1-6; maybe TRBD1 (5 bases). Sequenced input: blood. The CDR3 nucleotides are TGCAGTGCTCCTCGCGGGACTGTGAATTCACCCCTCCACTTT. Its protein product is CSAPRGTVNSPLHF.